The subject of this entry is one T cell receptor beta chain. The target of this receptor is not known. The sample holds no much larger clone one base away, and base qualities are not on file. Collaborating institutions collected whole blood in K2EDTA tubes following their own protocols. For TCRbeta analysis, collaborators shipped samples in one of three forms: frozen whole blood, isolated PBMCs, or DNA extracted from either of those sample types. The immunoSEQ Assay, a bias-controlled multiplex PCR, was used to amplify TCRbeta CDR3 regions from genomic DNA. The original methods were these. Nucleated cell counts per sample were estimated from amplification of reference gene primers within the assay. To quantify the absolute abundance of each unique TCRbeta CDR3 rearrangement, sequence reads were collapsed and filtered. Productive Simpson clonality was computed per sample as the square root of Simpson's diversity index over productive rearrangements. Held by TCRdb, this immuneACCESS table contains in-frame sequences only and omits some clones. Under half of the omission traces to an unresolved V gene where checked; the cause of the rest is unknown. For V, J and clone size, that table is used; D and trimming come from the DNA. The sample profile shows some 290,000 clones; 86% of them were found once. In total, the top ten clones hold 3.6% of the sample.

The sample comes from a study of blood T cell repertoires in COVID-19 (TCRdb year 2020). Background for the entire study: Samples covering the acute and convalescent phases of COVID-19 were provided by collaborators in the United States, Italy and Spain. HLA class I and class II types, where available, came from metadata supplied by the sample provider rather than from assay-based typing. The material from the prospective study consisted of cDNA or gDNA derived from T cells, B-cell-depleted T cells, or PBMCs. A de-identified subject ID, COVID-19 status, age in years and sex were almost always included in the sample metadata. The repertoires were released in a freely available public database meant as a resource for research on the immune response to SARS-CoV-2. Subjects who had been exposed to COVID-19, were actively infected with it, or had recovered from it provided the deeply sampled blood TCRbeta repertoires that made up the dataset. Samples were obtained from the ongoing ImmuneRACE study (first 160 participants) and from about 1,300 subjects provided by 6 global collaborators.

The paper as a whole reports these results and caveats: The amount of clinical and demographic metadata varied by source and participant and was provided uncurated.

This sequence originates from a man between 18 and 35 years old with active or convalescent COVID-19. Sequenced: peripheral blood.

CDR3 protein: CASARANSPLHF. The bases are TGTGCCAGCGCCAGGGCGAATTCACCCCTCCACTTT. This sequence uses TRBV27 and TRBJ1-6; TRBD1 is a possible D gene, resting on 5 matching bases. From the cysteine up to the phenylalanine, the CDR3 has a length of 12 residues. CDR3 DNA only is kept here, 36 bases in frame from base 1. Cut back by 8 bases and 7 bases, the V and J ends lie 9 bases apart. CDR1 and CDR2 (MNHEY, SMNVEV) derive from the germline V gene (reference sequence).